The present entry profiles one TCR beta chain with its context. Its antigen is not identified. These data are taken from a study of OX40 agonist ivuxolimab in advanced cancers. Study-wide points: Among the lowest peripheral clonal expansion occurred in 0.1-3.0 mg/kg partial responders.

Clones were read by immunoSEQ multiplex PCR, and TCRdb kept only the in-frame ones, dropping some. The sample holds roughly 70,000 clones, 75% to 90% seen once. CDR3 size: 15 residues. The germline V gene encodes CDR1 MDHEN and CDR2 SYDVKM. The germline V and J ends were trimmed by 6 bases and 0 bases, with 12 bases remaining between them. The rearrangement joins TRBV28 to TRBJ1-3; a possible D gene is TRBD1 (6 bases). This sample comprised CD4+ or CD8+ T cells sorted from blood, obtained in a trial of the OX40 agonist ivuxolimab. The receptor was derived from an adult with an advanced solid tumor such as melanoma, head and neck, liver or kidney cancer. The chain's CDR3 is CASRARTASGNTIYF. CDR3 DNA: TGTGCCAGCAGGGCTCGGACAGCCTCTGGAAACACCATATATTTT.